Listed below are T cell receptor beta chains from one sample, sequenced in a study of T-cell reconstitution after alpha-beta-depleted transplantation in children. TCRdb fed the PCR reads into MiXCR, producing one record per CDR3 protein. In the table there are about 240,000 distinct CDR3 sequences, more than 10% of which are singletons. Sequences were derived from PBMCs from the stem cell graft donor, sampled from the stem cell graft. Receptors were obtained from a human donor who donated a stem cell graft to a child with acute lymphoblastic leukemia. Each CDR3 is given with its conserved first and last residue. The D gene is left open where the match is weak. The size field is filled for only some rows; it gives once, few, many or a size class.

>TRBV6-6|NA|TRBJ1-2|few
TGTGCCAGCAGTTATGCAGGGAGTTATGGCTACACCTTC
CASSYAGSYGYTF
>TRBV5-1|NA|TRBJ1-6|many
TGCGCCAGTCGACAGGAGAATAATTCACCCCTCCACTTT
CASRQENNSPLHF
>TRBV12-3/TRBV12-4|NA|TRBJ2-1|NA
TGTGCCAGCAGTTCGACTAGTGGGTATGAGCAGTTCTTC
CASSSTSGYEQFF
>TRBV29-1|NA|TRBJ2-5|many
TGCAGCGTTGAAGATCTTCCGGGGGCTCGGGAGACCCAGTACTTC
CSVEDLPGARETQYF
>TRBV29-1|NA|TRBJ2-1|many
TGCAGCGTTGAGGGTAGCGATGAGCAGTTCTTC
CSVEGSDEQFF
>TRBV10-3|NA|TRBJ2-6|many
TGTGCCATCAGTGAAGGTTCTGGGGCCAACGTCCTGACTTTC
CAISEGSGANVLTF
>TRBV3-1|NA|TRBJ2-7|many
TGTGCCAGCAGCCAAGTGAAGAGCTCCTACGAGCAGTACTTC
CASSQVKSSYEQYF
>TRBV30|TRBD2|TRBJ2-7|NA
TGTGCCTGGAGCGTTCTTGGACTAGCGGTATCCTACGAGCAGTACTTC
CAWSVLGLAVSYEQYF
>TRBV24-1|NA|TRBJ2-5|many
TGTGCCACCAGTGATGGCGCGGAGGAGACCCAGTACTTC
CATSDGAEETQYF
>TRBV20-1|NA|TRBJ2-7|many
TGCAGTGCTAGAACCCCCGGGGGTCACGAGCAGTACTTC
CSARTPGGHEQYF
>TRBV20-1|TRBD2|TRBJ2-6|NA
TGCAGTGCCCTGGGACTAGCGGGGCCTGGGGCCAACGTCCTGACTTTC
CSALGLAGPGANVLTF
>TRBV20-1|NA|TRBJ2-7|many
TGCAGTGCTAGAGCGCGAGCCCAGAACGAGCAGTACTTC
CSARARAQNEQYF
>TRBV29-1|NA|TRBJ2-6|many
TGCTGCGTTGTCGGAGGGGGCGGGTCTGGGGCCAACGTCCTGACTTTC
CCVVGGGGSGANVLTF
>TRBV24-1|NA|TRBJ2-3|NA
TGTGCCACCAGTGATTCCGGGACACTTAGCACAGATACGCAGTATTTT
CATSDSGTLSTDTQYF
>TRBV7-3|NA|TRBJ1-1|few
TGTGCCAGCAGCACGACAGTGAACACTGAAGCTTTCTTT
CASSTTVNTEAFF
>TRBV29-1|TRBD2|TRBJ2-3|many
TGCAGCGTGCTAGCGGGAGGGAGGGATACGCAGTATTTT
CSVLAGGRDTQYF
>TRBV28|NA|TRBJ1-1|NA
TGTGCCAGCGCTTTGGGCAGGAACACTGAAGCTTTCTTT
CASALGRNTEAFF
>TRBV5-5|NA|TRBJ2-3|many
TGTGCCAGCAGCTTGGGGGGCGGGGGCCGTAATACGCAGTATTTT
CASSLGGGGRNTQYF
>TRBV9|TRBD2|TRBJ2-1|many
TGTGCCAGCAGCGTAGTTAGCGGGAGCAGGAGTGAGCAGTTCTTC
CASSVVSGSRSEQFF
>TRBV7-2|TRBD2|TRBJ2-5|many
TGTGCCAGCAGCTTAGGAGCTTTCGGACTAGCGGGAGAGACCCAGTACTTC
CASSLGAFGLAGETQYF
>TRBV27|NA|TRBJ1-5|many
TGTGCCAGCAGTTTCTTCAATCAGCCCCAGCATTTT
CASSFFNQPQHF
>TRBV4-2|NA|TRBJ2-5|NA
TGTGCCAGCAGCCGGCTCGCGGGACGGATCCAAGAGACCCAGTACTTC
CASSRLAGRIQETQYF